One sample yielded the 32 T cell receptor beta chains listed below, sequenced in a study of shared clonotypes between healthy human individuals. Assay: immunoSEQ multiplex PCR; the TCRdb copy retains only in-frame clones and omits some. The data show about 1.5 million clones, approximately 98% seen once. The sequencing sample was made of naive CD4+ T cells sorted from blood. Described subset: CD45RA+ positively selected. The receptors derive from a man aged 25 to 45 in good health.

This sequence joins TRBV10-1 and TRBJ1-5; D gene ambiguous. Germline values: CDR1 WNHNN, CDR2 SYGVQD (reference sequence). CDR3 length: 14 amino acids. Trimming left V 3 bases short and J 7 bases short, with 13 bases between. The CDR3 sequence is CASSDSGIEQPQHF. CDR3 bases: TGCGCCAGCAGTGACTCGGGAATCGAACAGCCCCAGCATTTT.

Here the CDR3 DNA reads TGTGCCAGCAGTTACTCGGCCAAGAACTATGGCTACACCTTC. It translates to CASSYSAKNYGYTF. This chain uses TRBV6-6 with TRBJ1-2; D unresolved. There are 14 residues in the CDR3. V lost 0 bases and J 2 bases, leaving 7 bases between the germline ends. Germline CDR1 reads MNHNY; CDR2 reads SVGAGI (reference sequence).

Details on this clone: Other DNA sequences of this sample code for an identical CDR3. The rearrangement uses TRBV7-9 and TRBJ2-7; the D gene could be TRBD1 or TRBD2 (5 bases each). CDR1 is SEHNR and CDR2 is FQNEAQ in the germline V gene (reference sequence). The CDR3 consists of 14 residues. V was shortened by 2 bases and J by 1 base, with 9 bases between the two germline ends. CDR3 amino acids: CASSLRGGSYEQYF. The CDR3, as DNA: TGTGCCAGCAGCTTAAGGGGCGGGTCCTACGAGCAGTACTTC. Combining the CDR3 with reference TRBV7-9 and TRBJ2-7 gives the whole variable domain DTGVSQNPRHKITKRGQNVTFRCDPISEHNRLYWYRQTLGQGPEFLTYFQNEAQLEKSRLLSDRFSAERPKGSFSTLEIQRTEQGDSAMYLCASSLRGGSYEQYFGPGTRLTVT.

The rearrangement uses TRBV20-1 and TRBJ2-7; 7 bases align to TRBD2. V lost 5 bases to trimming and J lost 7 bases; unmatched junction nucleotides: 5. CDR3 length equals 11 residues. Germline values: CDR1 DFQATT, CDR2 SNEGSKA (reference sequence). For the CDR3, the DNA is TGCAGTGCTTCCCGGGAGGTTGAGCAGTACTTC. It codes for CSASREVEQYF.

Only one count was recorded for this clone. The chain joins TRBV5-4 to TRBJ2-1; 11 nucleotides line up with TRBD2. The CDR3 consists of 15 residues. The J segment lost 3 bases and the V segment lost 3 bases, leaving 2 bases of the junction unmatched. Per the germline V gene, CDR1 is SGHNT and CDR2 is YYREEE (reference sequence). The CDR3 DNA reads as TGTGCCAGCAGCTCAACTAGCGGGGGCTACAATGAGCAGTTCTTC. Encoded protein: CASSSTSGGYNEQFF.

The chain couples TRBV18 to TRBJ2-1; a weak D match, TRBD1 (6 bases). The ends were cut back, 8 bases at V and 6 bases at J, with 17 bases in the middle. From germline, CDR1 is KGHSH and CDR2 LQKENI. The CDR3 spans 14 residues. The CDR3 DNA sequence: TGTGCCAGCACAGGGTCTAGTAGGCCCAATGAGCAGTTCTTC. Its protein is CASTGSSRPNEQFF.

This sequence joins TRBV11-2 and TRBJ2-2; D is unclear. Per germline, CDR1 SGHAT and CDR2 FQNNGV. There are 13 residues in the CDR3. Trimming removed 5 bases from V and 2 bases from J, with 6 bases in between. The CDR3 bases are TGTGCCAGCAGCATGATAAACACCGGGGAGCTGTTTTTT. Protein: CASSMINTGELFF.

The genes are TRBV19 and TRBJ1-5; D perhaps matches TRBD1 (6 bases). V gave up 7 bases and J gave up 4 bases, with 11 bases separating them. CDR3 length equals 13 residues. Per the germline V gene, CDR1 is LNHDA and CDR2 is SQIVND (reference sequence). CDR3 loop: CASTGEVNQPQHF. For the CDR3, the DNA is TGTGCCAGTACAGGGGAAGTTAATCAGCCCCAGCATTTT.

Regarding this clone: Other DNA sequences from this sample encode an identical CDR3 as well. The genes are TRBV7-3 and TRBJ2-1; unclear D gene. Trimming took 4 bases from V and 1 from J, leaving 8 bases between them. CDR1 is SGHTA and CDR2 is FQGTGA in the germline V gene. The length of the CDR3 is 14 residues. The CDR3 bases are TGTGCCAGCAGCTCTACCGGGTCCTACAATGAGCAGTTCTTC. Translated: CASSSTGSYNEQFF.

The V call is TRBV29-1, the J call TRBJ1-5, with D possibly TRBD1 on 6 matching bases. The ends were cut back, 3 bases at V and 7 bases at J, with 13 bases in the middle. The germline CDR1 and CDR2 sequences are SQVTM and ANQGSEA. The CDR3 is 13 residues long. The CDR3 DNA reads TGCAGCGTTGATTTCGGGGGCCGGCAGCCCCAGCATTTT. Amino acid sequence: CSVDFGGRQPQHF.

This clone was observed once. The CDR3 loop is CASRARQGGDEQFF. The CDR3 DNA follows: TGTGCCAGCAGGGCCCGACAGGGAGGGGATGAGCAGTTCTTC. The rearrangement uses TRBV2 and TRBJ2-1, with D perhaps TRBD1 or TRBD2 (7 bases each). V was clipped by 6 bases and J by 8 bases, with 17 bases between them. Germline V lookup: CDR1 SNHLY, CDR2 FYNNEI. The CDR3 totals 14 residues.

The chain couples TRBV7-9 to TRBJ2-7; TRBD2 agrees at 11 bases. CDR1 is SEHNR and CDR2 is FQNEAQ in the germline V gene (reference sequence). This CDR3 spans 17 amino acids. V was clipped by 1 base and J by 2 bases; unmatched bases: 7. CDR3 sequence (DNA): TGTGCCAGCAGCTTAGGATCCGGGACTAGCGGAGCCTACGAGCAGTACTTC. It codes for CASSLGSGTSGAYEQYF. Drawing the rest from reference TRBV7-9 and TRBJ2-7, the complete variable domain is DTGVSQNPRHKITKRGQNVTFRCDPISEHNRLYWYRQTLGQGPEFLTYFQNEAQLEKSRLLSDRFSAERPKGSFSTLEIQRTEQGDSAMYLCASSLGSGTSGAYEQYFGPGTRLTVT.

The rearrangement joins TRBV12-2 to TRBJ1-1; TRBD1 was called by the table and not checked on the DNA. TRBV12-2 is termed a pseudogene. The CDR3 length is 17 residues. The CDR3 DNA follows: TGTGCAAGTCGCCCCCGACGTAAACAGGAAATGAACACTGAAGCTTTCTTT. Amino acids: CASRPRRKQEMNTEAFF.

This chain connects TRBV5-1 to TRBJ1-2, with TRBD1 identical over 12 bases. Germline loops: CDR1 SGHRS, CDR2 YFSETQ. CDR3 length: 15 amino acids. V lost 0 bases and J lost 7; bases outside the gene matches: 4. DNA for the CDR3: TGCGCCAGCAGCTTGGTCGGGACAGGGGGCAGTGGCTACACCTTC. Its translation is CASSLVGTGGSGYTF. Together with reference TRBV5-1 and TRBJ1-2, the CDR3 gives the full variable domain: KAGVTQTPRYLIKTRGQQVTLSCSPISGHRSVSWYQQTPGQGLQFLFEYFSETQRNKGNFPGRFSGRQFSNSRSEMNVSTLELGDSALYLCASSLVGTGGSGYTFGSGTRLTVV.

The genes are TRBV27 and TRBJ2-6; 7 positions agree with TRBD1. The J segment lost 0 bases and the V segment lost 5 bases, leaving 7 bases of the junction unmatched. Per germline, CDR1 MNHEY and CDR2 SMNVEV (reference sequence). The CDR3 spans 17 residues. CDR3 protein: CASSGQVAPSGANVLTF. The CDR3 nucleotides are TGTGCCAGCAGTGGACAGGTTGCTCCCTCTGGGGCCAACGTCCTGACTTTC.

As for this clone: Other nucleotide sequences from this sample produce the same CDR3. V usage is TRBV9 and J usage is TRBJ2-1; 9 nucleotides align to TRBD1. Germline trimming cut 3 bases from V and 2 bases from J; bases unmatched to any gene: 0. This CDR3 comprises 14 residues. Germline assignment: CDR1 SGDLS and CDR2 YYNGEE. The CDR3 DNA reads as TGTGCCAGCAGCGGACAGGGGGCCTACAATGAGCAGTTCTTC. Encoded protein: CASSGQGAYNEQFF.

The V call is TRBV29-1, the J call TRBJ2-7; D perhaps matches TRBD2 (5 bases). In germline, CDR1 is SQVTM, CDR2 ANQGSEA. Deletions cut 5 bases from V and 4 bases from J, with 21 bases between. The CDR3 sequence is 15 residues long. The chain's CDR3 is CSVSAGGLSNYEQYF. CDR3 in DNA: TGCAGCGTTTCCGCGGGTGGGCTTTCGAATTACGAGCAGTACTTC.

The J gene is TRBJ2-7, the V gene TRBV9; maybe TRBD1 (6 bases). With 4 bases removed from V and 4 bases from J, the gap between germline ends came to 12 bases. Germline-derived CDR1 and CDR2 are SGDLS and YYNGEE. The CDR3 extends over 13 amino acids. CDR3 DNA: TGTGCCAGCAGCTCAGGGGCCGTATACGAGCAGTACTTC. It codes for CASSSGAVYEQYF.

The rearrangement joins TRBV18 to TRBJ1-1; D call uncertain. V was shortened by 2 bases and J by 5 bases, with 9 bases between the two germline ends. The V gene's germline CDR1 is KGHSH and CDR2 LQKENI. There are 13 residues in the CDR3. The CDR3 DNA follows: TGTGCCAGCTCACCAGTCGGGGAAACTGAAGCTTTCTTT. This codes for CASSPVGETEAFF.

The chain recombines TRBV27 with TRBJ1-2; D is unresolved. V was trimmed by 4 bases and J by 4 bases, leaving 10 bases between them. This CDR3 has 13 amino acids. CDR1 and CDR2 from the germline V gene are MNHEY and SMNVEV (reference sequence). In DNA form, the CDR3 reads TGTGCCAGCAGTTCCAACCTTCGCTATGGCTACACCTTC. Protein product: CASSSNLRYGYTF.

To note about this clone: Other nucleotide sequences from this sample produce the same CDR3. This chain links TRBV18 with TRBJ2-7, with D hard to call. The CDR3 sequence is 13 residues long. Trimming took 3 bases from V and 0 from J, leaving 6 bases between them. Looked up from germline, CDR1 is KGHSH and CDR2 is LQKENI. CDR3 DNA sequence: TGTGCCAGCTCACCTCCAAGCTCCTACGAGCAGTACTTC. Residues: CASSPPSSYEQYF.

The CDR3 loop reads CASRTVSYEQYF. CDR3 nucleotides: TGTGCCAGTCGGACAGTCTCCTACGAGCAGTACTTC. This chain uses TRBV2 with TRBJ2-7, with a possible D match to TRBD1 (6 bases). Trimming cost V 9 bases and J 0 bases, with 9 bases left between them. CDR1 is SNHLY and CDR2 is FYNNEI in the germline V gene. CDR3 length: 12 amino acids.

The genes are TRBV29-1 and TRBJ1-2, with D uncertain. Germline V CDR1 and CDR2: SQVTM, ANQGSEA. With 8 bases removed from V and 2 bases from J, the gap between germline ends came to 12 bases. This CDR3 has 12 amino acids. This chain's CDR3 is CSFSDTNYGYTF. The CDR3 nucleotides read TGCAGCTTCTCTGACACGAACTATGGCTACACCTTC.

The rearrangement links TRBV7-2 to TRBJ2-4, with TRBD1 matching 10 bases. The junction had 7 bases not matched to a gene; V was cut back by 5 bases and J by 3 bases. This CDR3 region has 16 residues. Germline loops: CDR1 SGHTA, CDR2 FQGNSA. CDR3 coding DNA: TGTGCCAGCAGCCCCCGGGACAGGGGAGTCAAAAACATTCAGTACTTC. Translating gives CASSPRDRGVKNIQYF.

V and J are TRBV6-5 and TRBJ2-7; TRBD1 aligns across 9 bases. The germline gives CDR1 MNHEY, CDR2 SVGAGI. This CDR3 contains 15 residues. With V trimmed by 5 bases and J by 2 bases, 7 bases remained unmatched. In DNA form, the CDR3 reads TGTGCCAGCAGTGGTTACAGGGGGCGCGCCTACGAGCAGTACTTC. Translation gives CASSGYRGRAYEQYF.

This clone was seen just once. The V gene is TRBV7-6, the J gene TRBJ2-5; no firm D call. With 5 bases removed from V and 5 bases from J, the gap between germline ends came to 9 bases. Looked up from germline, CDR1 is SGHVS and CDR2 is FNYEAQ. The CDR3 sequence is 12 residues long. The CDR3 sequence: CASSGVRETQYF. The CDR3 coding sequence is TGTGCCAGCAGCGGTGTCCGGGAGACCCAGTACTTC.

J is TRBJ2-3 and V is TRBV9, with a possible D match to TRBD2 (5 bases). Looked up from germline, CDR1 is SGDLS and CDR2 is YYNGEE. There are 12 residues in the CDR3. The V gene lost 3 bases and the J gene lost 6 bases, with 8 bases spanning the gap. The CDR3 spells CASSASSDTQYF. As DNA, the CDR3 is TGTGCCAGCAGCGCTAGCTCGGATACGCAGTATTTT.

Comments on this clone: Other DNA sequences within the sample encode an identical CDR3. The V gene is TRBV5-1, the J gene TRBJ2-5, with unresolved D. The germline gives CDR1 SGHRS, CDR2 YFSETQ. The CDR3 covers 12 residues. With 3 bases removed from V and 2 bases from J, the gap between germline ends came to 5 bases. In DNA, the CDR3 is TGCGCCAGCAGCTCCTCACAAGAGACCCAGTACTTC. Translation gives CASSSSQETQYF.

The chain uses TRBV27 and TRBJ2-2; D is perhaps TRBD2 (5 bases). The CDR3 extends over 13 amino acids. The V and J ends lost 5 bases and 5 bases respectively, with 9 bases between them. Germline loops: CDR1 MNHEY, CDR2 SMNVEV (reference sequence). The CDR3 nucleotides read TGTGCCAGCAGTCTACTAGAGACCGGGGAGCTGTTTTTT. It codes for CASSLLETGELFF.

CDR3 bases: TGCAGCGTTGCTCCAGGGGGCACTAATGAAAAACTGTTTTTT. Translated: CSVAPGGTNEKLFF. The chain has TRBV29-1 and TRBJ1-4; 8 nucleotides line up with TRBD1. Germline assignment: CDR1 SQVTM and CDR2 ANQGSEA. The CDR3 runs 14 residues. V was pared by 4 bases and J by 2 bases, with 3 bases of the junction left unmatched.

The rearrangement links TRBV2 to TRBJ2-3; the D gene is possibly TRBD1 (5 bases). CDR3 length: 16 amino acids. The germline V gene encodes CDR1 SNHLY and CDR2 FYNNEI. V lost 2 bases to trimming and J lost 3 bases, with 15 bases between them. The CDR3 nucleotides read TGTGCCAGCAGTGAAAGGTCTCCCAGGGATACAGATACGCAGTATTTT. Translation: CASSERSPRDTDTQYF.

The rearrangement joins TRBV28 to TRBJ2-5; D is unclear. V gave up 8 bases and J gave up 6 bases, with 16 bases separating them. CDR3 length equals 13 residues. The germline V gene has CDR1 MDHEN and CDR2 SYDVKM. CDR3 bases: TGTGCCAGCGCCTTGGACCCCCTCAAGACCCAGTACTTC. Translation: CASALDPLKTQYF.